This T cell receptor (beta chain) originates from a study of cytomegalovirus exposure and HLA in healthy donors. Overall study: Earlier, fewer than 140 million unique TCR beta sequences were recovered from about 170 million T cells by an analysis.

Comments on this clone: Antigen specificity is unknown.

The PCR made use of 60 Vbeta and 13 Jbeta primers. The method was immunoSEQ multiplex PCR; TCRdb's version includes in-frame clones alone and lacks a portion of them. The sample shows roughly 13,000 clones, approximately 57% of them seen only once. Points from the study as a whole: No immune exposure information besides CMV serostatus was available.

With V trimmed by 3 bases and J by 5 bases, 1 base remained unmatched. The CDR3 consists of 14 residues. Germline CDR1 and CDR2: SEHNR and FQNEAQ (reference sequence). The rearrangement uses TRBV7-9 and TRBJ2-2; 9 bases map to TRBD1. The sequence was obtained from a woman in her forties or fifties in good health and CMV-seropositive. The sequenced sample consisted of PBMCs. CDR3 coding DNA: TGTGCCAGCAGCTTTGGACAGGGGACCGGGGAGCTGTTTTTT. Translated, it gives CASSFGQGTGELFF.